The 7 T cell receptor beta chains given below trace back to one sample, sequenced in a study of blood T cell repertoires in COVID-19. The protocol was immunoSEQ multiplex PCR, while the TCRdb copy is restricted to in-frame clones and leaves out a portion. The table records roughly 69,000 clones, about three quarters of them present only once. Sequenced: peripheral blood. The receptor source for this set is a human donor in a cohort sampled during active COVID-19.

The chain uses TRBV6-5 and TRBJ2-5, with 9 bases lining up with TRBD2. Germline trimming cut 7 bases from V and 2 bases from J; bases unmatched to any gene: 5. The germline gives CDR1 MNHEY, CDR2 SVGAGI. This CDR3 region has 14 residues. Here the CDR3 DNA reads TGTGCCAGCAAGGGCGGGGGGGGGCAAGAGACCCAGTACTTC. Translated, it gives CASKGGGGQETQYF.

This chain links TRBV6-6 with TRBJ2-2; D is possibly TRBD1 (5 bases). Trimming took 5 bases from V and 7 from J, leaving 26 bases between them. CDR1 MNHNY and CDR2 SVGAGI come from the germline V gene (reference sequence). This CDR3 has 18 residues. The CDR3 nucleotides are TGTGCCAGCAGTCCCCAGCAGGGCGACTCGAGGCACGTCGGGGAGCTGTTTTTT. It is translated as CASSPQQGDSRHVGELFF.

This rearrangement joins TRBV6-5 to TRBJ2-7; a possible D gene is TRBD1 (5 bases). The CDR3 sequence is 14 residues long. Germline V gene lookup returns CDR1 MNHEY and CDR2 SVGAGI. V shed 4 bases and J shed 3 bases, with 13 bases lying between them. The CDR3 protein is CASSSRQNYYEQYF. CDR3 sequence (DNA): TGTGCCAGCAGTTCCCGACAGAATTACTACGAGCAGTACTTC.

This chain uses TRBV9 with TRBJ2-2; 12 bases match TRBD2. Germline lookup yields CDR1 SGDLS and CDR2 YYNGEE. This CDR3 comprises 18 residues. The trim removed 0 bases at V and 4 bases at J, leaving 7 bases unmatched. DNA for the CDR3: TGTGCCAGCAGCGTAGTTTCTAGCGGGGGGGCCGGCACCGGGGAGCTGTTTTTT. It translates to CASSVVSSGGAGTGELFF. The whole variable domain, remainder taken from reference TRBV9 and TRBJ2-2, is DSGVTQTPKHLITATGQRVTLRCSPRSGDLSVYWYQQSLDQGLQFLIQYYNGEERAKGNILERFSAQQFPDLHSELNLSSLELGDSALYFCASSVVSSGGAGTGELFFGEGSRLTVL.

This clone was counted only a few times. This chain joins TRBV5-6 and TRBJ2-3, with D perhaps TRBD2 (6 bases). Germline CDR1 is SGHDT and CDR2 is YYEEEE. V was trimmed by 4 bases and J by 0 bases, leaving 9 bases between them. The CDR3 is 14 residues long. The DNA of the CDR3 is TGTGCCAGCAGCCGGGACTTAAGCACAGATACGCAGTATTTT. This encodes CASSRDLSTDTQYF.

The CDR3 DNA is TGTGCCAGCAGCTTGTGGGCGGGGGGAAACCAAGAGACCCAGTACTTC. As protein: CASSLWAGGNQETQYF. The chain couples TRBV5-6 to TRBJ2-5, with TRBD2 matching 8 bases. The CDR3 totals 16 residues. CDR1 is SGHDT, CDR2 YYEEEE, per germline. V shed 1 base and J 0 bases; nucleotides not matched to a gene: 5.

The chain uses TRBV2 and TRBJ1-6; TRBD1 is a possible D gene (5 bases). The CDR3 is made up of 16 amino acids. Trimming pared 1 base from V and 2 bases from J, leaving 9 bases between. Germline lookup yields CDR1 SNHLY and CDR2 FYNNEI. The CDR3 coding sequence is TGTGCCAGCAGTGAAGGGGGCCGGACCTATAATTCACCCCTCCACTTT. Its protein product is CASSEGGRTYNSPLHF.